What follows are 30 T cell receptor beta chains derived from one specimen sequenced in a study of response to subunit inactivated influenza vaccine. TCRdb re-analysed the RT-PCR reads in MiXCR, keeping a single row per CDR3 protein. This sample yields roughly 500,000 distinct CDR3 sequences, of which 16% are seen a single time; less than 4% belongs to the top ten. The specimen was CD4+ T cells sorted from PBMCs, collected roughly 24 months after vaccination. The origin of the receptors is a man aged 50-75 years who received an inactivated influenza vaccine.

The CDR3 loop reads CSVAHRSNQPQHF. CDR3 in DNA: TGCAGCGTTGCCCATAGGAGCAATCAGCCCCAGCATTTT. The V and J genes are TRBV29-1 and TRBJ1-5; no reliable D call. The CDR3 sequence is 13 residues long. Germline V CDR1 and CDR2: SQVTM, ANQGSEA. Trimming left V 4 bases short and J 1 base short, with 8 bases between.

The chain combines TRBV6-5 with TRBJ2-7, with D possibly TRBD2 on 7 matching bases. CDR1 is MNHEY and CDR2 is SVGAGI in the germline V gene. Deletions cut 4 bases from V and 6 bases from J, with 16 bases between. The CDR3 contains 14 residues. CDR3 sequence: CASSLGRRGAEQYF. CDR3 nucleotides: TGTGCCAGCAGTTTGGGTCGCCGGGGGGCCGAGCAGTACTTC.

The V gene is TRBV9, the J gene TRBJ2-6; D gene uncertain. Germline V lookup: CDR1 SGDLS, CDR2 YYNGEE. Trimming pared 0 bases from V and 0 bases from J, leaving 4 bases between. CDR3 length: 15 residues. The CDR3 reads CASSVVGSGANVLTF. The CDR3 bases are TGTGCCAGCAGCGTAGTTGGCTCTGGGGCCAACGTCCTGACTTTC.

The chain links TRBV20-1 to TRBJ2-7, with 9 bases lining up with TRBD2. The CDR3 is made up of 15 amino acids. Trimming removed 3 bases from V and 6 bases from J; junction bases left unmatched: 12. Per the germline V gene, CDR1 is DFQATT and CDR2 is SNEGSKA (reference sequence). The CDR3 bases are TGCAGTGCTAGTAGGCCTAGCGGGATACCTGGCGAGCAGTACTTC. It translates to CSASRPSGIPGEQYF.

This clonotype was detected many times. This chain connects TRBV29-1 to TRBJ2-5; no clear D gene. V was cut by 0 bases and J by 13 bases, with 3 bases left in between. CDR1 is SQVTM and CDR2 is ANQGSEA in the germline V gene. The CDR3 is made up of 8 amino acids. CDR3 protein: CSVEEGYF. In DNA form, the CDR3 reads TGCAGCGTTGAAGAGGGGTACTTC. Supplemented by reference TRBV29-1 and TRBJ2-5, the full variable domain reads SAVISQKPSRDICQRGTSLTIQCQVDSQVTMMFWYRQQPGQSLTLIATANQGSEATYESGFVIDKFPISRPNLTFSTLTVSNMSPEDSSIYLCSVEEGYFGPGTRLLVL.

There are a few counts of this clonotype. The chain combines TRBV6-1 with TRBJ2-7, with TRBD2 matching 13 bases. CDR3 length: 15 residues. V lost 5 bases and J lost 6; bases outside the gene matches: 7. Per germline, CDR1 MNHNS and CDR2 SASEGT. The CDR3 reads CASSPGLAGVFEQYF. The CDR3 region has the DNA TGTGCCAGCAGTCCTGGACTAGCGGGGGTTTTCGAGCAGTACTTC.

This CDR3 reads CASSSTGGNTIYF. The CDR3 nucleotides are TGTGCCAGCAGCTCGACAGGGGGGAACACCATATATTTT. The chain is built from TRBV11-2 and TRBJ1-3; 9 bases match TRBD1. V trimming: 4 bases; J trimming: 7 bases; junction bases outside the gene matches: 2. Germline V CDR1 and CDR2: SGHAT, FQNNGV. The CDR3 is 13 amino acids. Full variable domain (missing parts from reference TRBV11-2 and TRBJ1-3): EAGVAQSPRYKIIEKRQSVAFWCNPISGHATLYWYQQILGQGPKLLIQFQNNGVVDDSQLPKDRFSAERLKGVDSTLKIQPAKLEDSAVYLCASSSTGGNTIYFGEGSWLTVV.

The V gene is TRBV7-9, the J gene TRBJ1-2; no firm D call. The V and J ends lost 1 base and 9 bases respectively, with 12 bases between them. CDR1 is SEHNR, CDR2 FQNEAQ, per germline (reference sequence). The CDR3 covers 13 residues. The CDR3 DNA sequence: TGTGCCAGCAGCTTAGATGCCAGGATGCGCTACACCTTC. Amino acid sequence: CASSLDARMRYTF.

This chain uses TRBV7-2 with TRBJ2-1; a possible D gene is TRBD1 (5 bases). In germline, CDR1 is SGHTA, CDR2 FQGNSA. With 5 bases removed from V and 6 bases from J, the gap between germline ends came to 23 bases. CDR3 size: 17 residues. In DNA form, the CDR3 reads TGTGCCAGCAGCCCCTCAGGGCTGAGGTCCCTTTTCAATGAGCAGTTCTTC. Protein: CASSPSGLRSLFNEQFF.

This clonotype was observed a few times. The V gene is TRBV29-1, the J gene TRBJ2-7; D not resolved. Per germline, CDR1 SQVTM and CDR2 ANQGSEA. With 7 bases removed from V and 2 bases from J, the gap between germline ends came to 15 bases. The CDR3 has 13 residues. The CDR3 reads CSASPSGPYEQYF. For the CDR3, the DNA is TGCAGCGCCTCCCCCTCGGGCCCCTACGAGCAGTACTTC.

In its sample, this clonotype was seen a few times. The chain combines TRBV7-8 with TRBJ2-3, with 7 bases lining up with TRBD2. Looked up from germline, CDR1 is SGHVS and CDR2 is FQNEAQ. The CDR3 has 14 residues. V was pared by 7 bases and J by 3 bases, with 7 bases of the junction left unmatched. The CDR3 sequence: CASTLGGRTDTQYF. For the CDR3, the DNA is TGTGCCAGCACCCTGGGGGGGAGAACAGATACGCAGTATTTT.

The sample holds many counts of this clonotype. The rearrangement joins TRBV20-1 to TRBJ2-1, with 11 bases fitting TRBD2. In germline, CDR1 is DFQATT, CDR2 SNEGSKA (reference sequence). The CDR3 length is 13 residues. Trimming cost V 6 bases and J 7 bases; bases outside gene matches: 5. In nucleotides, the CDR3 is TGCAGTGCACCGACTAGCGGGGTAAATGAGCAGTTCTTC. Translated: CSAPTSGVNEQFF.

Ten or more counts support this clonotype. This CDR3 reads CASSLGQGSEQYF. CDR3 nucleotide sequence: TGTGCCAGCAGTTTGGGTCAGGGGTCCGAGCAGTACTTC. The J gene is TRBJ2-7, the V gene TRBV12-3 or TRBV12-4; the D gene is possibly TRBD1 (6 bases). This CDR3 is built from 13 residues. V lost 3 bases, J lost 6 bases, and 12 bases lay in between.

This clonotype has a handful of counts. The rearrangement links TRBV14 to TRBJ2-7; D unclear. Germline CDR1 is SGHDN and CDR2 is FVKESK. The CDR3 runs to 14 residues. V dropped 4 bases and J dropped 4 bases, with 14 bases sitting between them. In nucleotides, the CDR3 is TGTGCCAGCAGCCGGCAGGACGGCCCTTACGAGCAGTACTTC. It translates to CASSRQDGPYEQYF.

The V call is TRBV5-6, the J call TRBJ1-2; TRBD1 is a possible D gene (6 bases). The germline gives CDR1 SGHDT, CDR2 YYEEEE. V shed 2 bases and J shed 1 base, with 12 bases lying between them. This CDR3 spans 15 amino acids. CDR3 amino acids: CASSFEDRNNYGYTF. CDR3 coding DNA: TGTGCCAGCAGCTTCGAGGACAGAAATAACTATGGCTACACCTTC.

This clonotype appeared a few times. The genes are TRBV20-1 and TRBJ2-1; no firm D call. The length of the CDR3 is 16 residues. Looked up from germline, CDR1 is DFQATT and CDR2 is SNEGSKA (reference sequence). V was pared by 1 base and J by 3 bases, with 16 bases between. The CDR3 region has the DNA TGCAGTGCTAGAGGTCTCGCGGCAGGATTCTACAATGAGCAGTTCTTC. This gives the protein CSARGLAAGFYNEQFF.

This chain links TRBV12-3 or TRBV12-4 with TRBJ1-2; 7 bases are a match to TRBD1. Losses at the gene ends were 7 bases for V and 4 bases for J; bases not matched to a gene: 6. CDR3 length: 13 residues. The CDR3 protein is CASTKGQVYGYTF. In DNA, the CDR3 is TGTGCCAGCACTAAAGGACAGGTCTATGGCTACACCTTC.

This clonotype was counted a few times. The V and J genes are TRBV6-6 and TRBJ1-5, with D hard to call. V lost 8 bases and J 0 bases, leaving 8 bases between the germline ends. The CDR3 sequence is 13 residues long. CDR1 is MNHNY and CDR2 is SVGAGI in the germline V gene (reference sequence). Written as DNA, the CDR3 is TGTGCCAGCGCGGGAATTAGCAATCAGCCCCAGCATTTT. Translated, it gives CASAGISNQPQHF.

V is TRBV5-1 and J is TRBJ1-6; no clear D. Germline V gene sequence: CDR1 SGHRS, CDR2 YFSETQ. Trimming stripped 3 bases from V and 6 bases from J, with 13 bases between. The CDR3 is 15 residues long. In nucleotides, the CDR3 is TGCGCCAGCAGCTCGGGGTTAGACCGTAATTCACCCCTCCACTTT. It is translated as CASSSGLDRNSPLHF. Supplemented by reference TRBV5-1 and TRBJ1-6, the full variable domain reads KAGVTQTPRYLIKTRGQQVTLSCSPISGHRSVSWYQQTPGQGLQFLFEYFSETQRNKGNFPGRFSGRQFSNSRSEMNVSTLELGDSALYLCASSSGLDRNSPLHFGNGTRLTVT.

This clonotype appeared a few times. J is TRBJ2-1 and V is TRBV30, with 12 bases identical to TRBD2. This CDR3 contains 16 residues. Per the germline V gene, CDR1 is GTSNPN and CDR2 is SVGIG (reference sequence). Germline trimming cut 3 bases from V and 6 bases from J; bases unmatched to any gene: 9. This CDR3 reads CAWSPSTSGRFNEQFF. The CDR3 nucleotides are TGTGCCTGGAGCCCCTCAACTAGCGGGAGGTTCAATGAGCAGTTCTTC.

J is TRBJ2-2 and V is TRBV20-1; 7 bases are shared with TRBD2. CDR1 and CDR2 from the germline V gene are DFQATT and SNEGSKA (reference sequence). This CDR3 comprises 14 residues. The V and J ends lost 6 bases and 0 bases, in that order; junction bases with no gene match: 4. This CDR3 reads CSASGLANTGELFF. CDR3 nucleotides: TGCAGTGCGTCCGGACTAGCGAACACCGGGGAGCTGTTTTTT.

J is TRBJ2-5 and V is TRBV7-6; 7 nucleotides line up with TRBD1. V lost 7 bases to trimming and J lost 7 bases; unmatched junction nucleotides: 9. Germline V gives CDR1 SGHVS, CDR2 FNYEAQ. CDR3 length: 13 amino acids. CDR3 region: CASKTGQSVTQYF. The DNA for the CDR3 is TGTGCCAGCAAGACAGGGCAGTCGGTGACCCAGTACTTC.

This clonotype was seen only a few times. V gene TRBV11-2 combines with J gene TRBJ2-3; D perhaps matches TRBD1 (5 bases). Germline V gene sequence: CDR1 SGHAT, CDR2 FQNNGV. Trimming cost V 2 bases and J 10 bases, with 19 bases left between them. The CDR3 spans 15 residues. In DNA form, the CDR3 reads TGTGCCAGCAGCTTACAACCGACAGCTTCCGTTGCGCAGTATTTT. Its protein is CASSLQPTASVAQYF.

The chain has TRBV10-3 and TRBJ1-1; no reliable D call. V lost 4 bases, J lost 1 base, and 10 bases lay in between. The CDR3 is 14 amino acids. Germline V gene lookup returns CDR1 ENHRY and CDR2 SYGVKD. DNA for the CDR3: TGTGCCATCAGTGTGGGAATGAAGAACACTGAAGCTTTCTTT. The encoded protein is CAISVGMKNTEAFF.

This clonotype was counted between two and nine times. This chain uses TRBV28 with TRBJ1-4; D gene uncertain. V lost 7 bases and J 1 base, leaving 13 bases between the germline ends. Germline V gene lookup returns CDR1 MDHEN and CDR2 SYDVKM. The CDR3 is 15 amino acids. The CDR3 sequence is CASTLVSGTNEKLFF. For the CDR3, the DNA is TGTGCCAGCACCCTAGTCTCGGGAACTAATGAAAAACTGTTTTTT.

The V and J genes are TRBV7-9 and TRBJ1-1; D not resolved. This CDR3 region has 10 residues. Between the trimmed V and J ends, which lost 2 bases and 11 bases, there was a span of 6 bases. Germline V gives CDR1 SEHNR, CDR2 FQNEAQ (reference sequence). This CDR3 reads CASSLLTAFF. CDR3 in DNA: TGTGCCAGCAGCTTACTTACTGCTTTCTTT.

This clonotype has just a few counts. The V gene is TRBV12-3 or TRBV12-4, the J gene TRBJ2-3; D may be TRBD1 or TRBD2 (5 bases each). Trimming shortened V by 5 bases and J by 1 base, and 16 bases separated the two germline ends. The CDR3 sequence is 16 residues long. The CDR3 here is CASSATLRGGTDTQYF. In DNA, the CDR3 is TGTGCCAGCAGTGCGACTCTGAGGGGCGGCACAGATACGCAGTATTTT.

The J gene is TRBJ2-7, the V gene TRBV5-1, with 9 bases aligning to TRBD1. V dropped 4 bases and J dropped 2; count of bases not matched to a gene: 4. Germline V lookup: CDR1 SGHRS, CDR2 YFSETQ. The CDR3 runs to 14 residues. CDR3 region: CASSPTGGTYEQYF. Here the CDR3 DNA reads TGCGCCAGCAGCCCGACAGGGGGGACCTACGAGCAGTACTTC.

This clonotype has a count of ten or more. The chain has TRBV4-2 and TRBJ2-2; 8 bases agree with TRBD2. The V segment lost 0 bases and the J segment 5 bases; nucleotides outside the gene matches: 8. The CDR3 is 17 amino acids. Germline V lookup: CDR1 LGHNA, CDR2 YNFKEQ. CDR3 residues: CASSQEATSGETGELFF. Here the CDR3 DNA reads TGTGCCAGCAGCCAAGAAGCAACTAGCGGAGAGACCGGGGAGCTGTTTTTT.

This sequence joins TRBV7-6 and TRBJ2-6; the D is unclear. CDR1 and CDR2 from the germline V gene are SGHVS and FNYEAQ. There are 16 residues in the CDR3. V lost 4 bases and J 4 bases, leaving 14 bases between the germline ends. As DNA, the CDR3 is TGTGCCAGCAGCTCCCTAGGGCGGTCCGGGGCCAACGTCCTGACTTTC. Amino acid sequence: CASSSLGRSGANVLTF.